A single sample is the source of the 16 T cell receptor beta chains below, sequenced in a study of T cell changes during pregnancy in multiple sclerosis. Generated by immunoSEQ multiplex PCR, the TCRdb table keeps only in-frame clones and is missing some. The sample yields about 67,000 clones, about nine tenths seen once. Source: peripheral blood, taken in the third trimester of pregnancy. Receptors originate from a female donor with multiple sclerosis, enrolled in a pregnancy study.

This clone was counted a single time. The rearrangement uses TRBV6-5 and TRBJ2-7, with 8 bases matching TRBD2. Trimming cost V 6 bases and J 0 bases; bases outside gene matches: 7. CDR3 length: 15 residues. Germline loops: CDR1 MNHEY, CDR2 SVGAGI. This chain's CDR3 is CASRPSGGLSYEQYF. The DNA of the CDR3 is TGTGCCAGCAGACCCAGCGGGGGACTCTCCTACGAGCAGTACTTC.

The rearrangement joins TRBV30 to TRBJ1-6; tentatively, D is TRBD1 (5 bases). Germline loops: CDR1 GTSNPN, CDR2 SVGIG (reference sequence). Trimming took off 4 bases at V and 6 bases at J, with 13 bases between the two ends. The CDR3 is 14 residues long. The CDR3 region is CAWNGGTGNSPLHF. CDR3 nucleotide sequence: TGTGCCTGGAATGGCGGGACGGGTAATTCACCCCTCCACTTT.

The J gene is TRBJ1-2, the V gene TRBV13, with a possible D match to TRBD1 (6 bases). The V end lost 4 bases, the J end lost 1 base, and 13 bases lay between the germline ends. The germline CDR1 and CDR2 sequences are PRHDT and FYEKMQ (reference sequence). This CDR3 spans 15 amino acids. CDR3 residues: CASSSRNRVNYGYTF. The CDR3 DNA is TGTGCCAGCAGCTCCAGGAACAGGGTTAACTATGGCTACACCTTC.

The chain employs TRBV28 and TRBJ1-2; 11 bases are shared with TRBD1. Germline CDR1 and CDR2: MDHEN and SYDVKM. The V and J ends lost 2 bases and 4 bases, in that order; junction bases with no gene match: 6. CDR3 length equals 16 residues. In DNA form, the CDR3 reads TGTGCCAGCAGTTTAGCAGGGACAGGGGGAGGCTATGGCTACACCTTC. Translation gives CASSLAGTGGGYGYTF.

V and J are TRBV30 and TRBJ2-5; no reliable D call. The CDR3 runs to 13 residues. Germline V gives CDR1 GTSNPN, CDR2 SVGIG (reference sequence). The germline V and J ends were trimmed by 0 bases and 3 bases, with 8 bases remaining between them. CDR3 DNA: TGTGCCTGGAGTGTGATAACAGAAGAGACCCAGTACTTC. Residues: CAWSVITEETQYF.

The rearrangement uses TRBV9 and TRBJ1-1, with no clear D. The CDR3 runs to 15 residues. Trimming removed 4 bases from V and 4 bases from J, with 17 bases in between. Germline V gene sequence: CDR1 SGDLS, CDR2 YYNGEE. The CDR3 DNA reads TGTGCCAGCAGCCCCCAGAAGGGCGGGCCCACTGAAGCTTTCTTT. The encoded protein is CASSPQKGGPTEAFF.

The chain links TRBV11-2 to TRBJ2-1; 11 bases fit TRBD2. The CDR3 is 15 amino acids. Germline CDR1 SGHAT, CDR2 FQNNGV. V shed 7 bases, J shed 7 bases, and the junction held 9 bases outside the gene matches. The CDR3 is CASTIAGGPGNEQFF. DNA of the CDR3: TGTGCCAGCACCATAGCGGGAGGGCCAGGAAATGAGCAGTTCTTC.

DNA for the CDR3: TGTGCCAGCAGCTTGTGGACTAGCGGGAGCATCTACGAGCAGTACTTC. It specifies CASSLWTSGSIYEQYF. V gene TRBV5-6 combines with J gene TRBJ2-7; 13 positions agree with TRBD2. The length of the CDR3 is 16 residues. CDR1 SGHDT and CDR2 YYEEEE come from the germline V gene. The V gene end was trimmed by 1 base and the J gene end by 3 bases; junction bases not matched to a gene: 4.

The chain joins TRBV6-1 to TRBJ2-3; 10 bases match TRBD1. This CDR3 is 15 amino acids long. Germline-derived CDR1 and CDR2 are MNHNS and SASEGT. Germline trimming cut 6 bases from V and 5 bases from J; bases unmatched to any gene: 8. CDR3 protein: CASRNWDRGLDTQYF. CDR3 nucleotide sequence: TGTGCCAGCAGGAACTGGGACAGGGGATTAGATACGCAGTATTTT.

The rearrangement joins TRBV11-2 to TRBJ2-7, with 7 bases lining up with TRBD2. The CDR3 covers 16 residues. Germline values: CDR1 SGHAT, CDR2 FQNNGV. Germline trimming cut 0 bases from V and 5 bases from J; bases unmatched to any gene: 10. The CDR3 nucleotides are TGTGCCAGCAGCTTAGAGTCGGGAGGCTACCCCCACGAGCAGTACTTC. Protein product: CASSLESGGYPHEQYF.

The rearrangement uses TRBV5-5 and TRBJ1-5, with 9 bases that match TRBD1. Germline V gene lookup returns CDR1 SGHKS and CDR2 YYEKEE (reference sequence). J lost 0 bases, V lost 4 bases, and 14 bases had no gene match. The CDR3 contains 19 residues. The CDR3 DNA reads TGTGCCAGCAGCAGGACAGCTGACAGGGGGGGTTTTAGCAATCAGCCCCAGCATTTT. It is translated as CASSRTADRGGFSNQPQHF.

CDR3 DNA sequence: TGTGCCAGCAGCACGTCAGCGGGGGGGCCGGGAGATACGCAGTATTTT. Encoded protein: CASSTSAGGPGDTQYF. V gene TRBV9 combines with J gene TRBJ2-3; 10 bases are shared with TRBD2. The CDR3 loop spans 16 amino acids. Germline assignment: CDR1 SGDLS and CDR2 YYNGEE. Trimming took 4 bases from V and 5 from J; bases not matched to a gene: 10.

The DNA for the CDR3 is TGTGCCAGCAGCGTAGCACCACAGGGGGCGGATTCACCCCTCCACTTT. Translating gives CASSVAPQGADSPLHF. The chain couples TRBV9 to TRBJ1-6; TRBD1 matches 9 bases. The CDR3 runs to 16 residues. Germline assignment: CDR1 SGDLS and CDR2 YYNGEE. The ends lost 0 bases at V and 8 bases at J; junction bases unmatched: 6.

This clone occurred a few times. V is TRBV5-8 and J is TRBJ1-2; 7 nucleotides agree with TRBD1. Germline values: CDR1 SGHTS, CDR2 YDEGEE. J gave up 2 bases and V 4 bases, and 5 bases lay outside the gene matches. The length of the CDR3 is 14 residues. CDR3 nucleotides: TGTGCCAGCAGCCGGCTGACAGGGAACTATGGCTACACCTTC. Protein product: CASSRLTGNYGYTF. Together with reference TRBV5-8 and TRBJ1-2, the CDR3 gives the full variable domain: EAGVTQSPTHLIKTRGQQATLRCSPISGHTSVYWYQQALGLGLQFLLWYDEGEERNRGNFPPRFSGRQFPNYSSELNVNALELEDSALYLCASSRLTGNYGYTFGSGTRLTVV.

CDR3 amino acids: CASSFGPREPQHF. CDR3 nucleotides: TGTGCCAGCAGCTTTGGCCCCCGGGAGCCCCAGCATTTT. V gene TRBV7-3 combines with J gene TRBJ1-5; D is ambiguous. This CDR3 has 13 amino acids. CDR1 SGHTA and CDR2 FQGTGA come from the germline V gene. Trimming left V 3 bases short and J 8 bases short, with 11 bases between.

This clone came up a few times. The chain couples TRBV30 to TRBJ2-4; D possibly corresponds to TRBD1 (5 bases). V was clipped by 5 bases and J by 7 bases, with 15 bases between them. CDR1 and CDR2 from the germline V gene are GTSNPN and SVGIG (reference sequence). The CDR3 has 13 amino acids. The CDR3 DNA reads TGTGCCTGGGATACAGGCCACGGGAACATTCAGTACTTC. As protein: CAWDTGHGNIQYF.